This T cell receptor (beta chain) was documented in a study of Ad26.COV2.S vaccination and SARS-CoV-2 variants. Notes on the study in general: Assessments of TCR breadth and depth may have underestimated the total T cell responses. Across vaccine and placebo recipients, the breadth of non-spike TCRs was similar.

The V gene lost 6 bases and the J gene lost 4 bases, with 12 bases spanning the gap. Germline assignment: CDR1 SGHTA and CDR2 FQGNSA. The CDR3 loop spans 13 amino acids. Assay used: immunoSEQ multiplex PCR; TCRdb lists only in-frame clones, some missing. The data hold around 140,000 clones, with roughly 85% observed a single time. A word on this clone: What it binds is not known.

The starting material was peripheral blood, obtained after recovery from COVID-19. The sequence was collected from a human donor who had recovered from COVID-19. This chain joins TRBV7-2 and TRBJ2-5; the D gene is possibly TRBD2 (7 bases). CDR3: CASSRGGRETQYF. CDR3 nucleotides: TGTGCCAGCAGTAGGGGGGGCCGAGAGACCCAGTACTTC.